This TCR beta chain emerged from a study of T cell changes during pregnancy in multiple sclerosis. This CDR3 region has 15 residues. Per the germline V gene, CDR1 is LGHNA and CDR2 is YSLEER. V trimming: 3 bases; J trimming: 5 bases; junction bases outside the gene matches: 7. Clones were read by immunoSEQ multiplex PCR, and TCRdb kept only the in-frame ones, dropping some. This repertoire shows more than 10,000 clones, 88% found once; its top ten account for 8% to 9%. The rearrangement links TRBV4-3 to TRBJ1-1, with 9 bases aligning to TRBD1. The TCR originated in a female donor with multiple sclerosis, enrolled in a pregnancy study. The sequences come from CD8+ T cells from peripheral blood mononuclear cells, collected in the first trimester of pregnancy. DNA for the CDR3: TGCGCCAGCAGCCAGGACCGGGACAGGGTTACTGAAGCTTTCTTT. This encodes CASSQDRDRVTEAFF.